Below are 17 T cell receptor beta chains sequenced from a single sample in a study of siplizumab effects on memory and regulatory T cells. Libraries were prepared by immunoSEQ multiplex PCR; TCRdb keeps only in-frame clonotypes and omits some of them. The data contain under 85,000 clones, approximately 88% of them singletons. The specimen sequenced was Tregs sorted from blood. Receptors were obtained from a human donor in good health.

The rearrangement joins TRBV30 to TRBJ2-3, with D perhaps TRBD2 (5 bases). CDR3 length: 14 residues. Germline assignment: CDR1 GTSNPN and CDR2 SVGIG (reference sequence). The germline V and J ends were trimmed by 0 bases and 3 bases, with 10 bases remaining between them. Here the CDR3 DNA reads TGTGCCTGGAGTGTACGACGGAGGACAGATACGCAGTATTTT. Encoded protein: CAWSVRRRTDTQYF.

CDR3 coding DNA: TGCAGCTCCATGGGGGAGGGTGAATATGGCTACACCTTC. Translated, it gives CSSMGEGEYGYTF. The chain recombines TRBV29-1 with TRBJ1-2, with D perhaps TRBD1 (5 bases). From germline, CDR1 is SQVTM and CDR2 ANQGSEA. V was shortened by 8 bases and J by 5 bases, with 18 bases between the two germline ends. The CDR3 loop spans 13 amino acids.

The chain has TRBV30 and TRBJ2-2, with D hard to call. The germline V gene encodes CDR1 GTSNPN and CDR2 SVGIG (reference sequence). The CDR3 loop spans 14 amino acids. Trimming shortened V by 0 bases and J by 3 bases, and 8 bases separated the two germline ends. CDR3 protein: CAWSVGRYTGELFF. In DNA, the CDR3 is TGTGCCTGGAGTGTCGGCAGGTACACCGGGGAGCTGTTTTTT.

The chain carries TRBV11-1 and TRBJ2-5; no clear D gene. The V gene's germline CDR1 is SGHAT and CDR2 FQDESV (reference sequence). The CDR3 has 12 residues. The V gene lost 5 bases and the J gene lost 4 bases, with 8 bases spanning the gap. CDR3 residues: CASSPVGETQYF. The CDR3 region has the DNA TGTGCCAGCAGCCCGGTGGGAGAGACCCAGTACTTC.

The chain links TRBV15 to TRBJ2-5; a possible D gene is TRBD1 (5 bases). The CDR3 is 15 amino acids. Trimming removed 0 bases from V and 2 bases from J, with 10 bases in between. Germline V gene data show CDR1 as LNHNV and CDR2 as YYDKDF (reference sequence). CDR3 residues: CATSRDRQGQETQYF. In nucleotides, the CDR3 is TGTGCCACCAGCAGAGATCGCCAGGGTCAAGAGACCCAGTACTTC.

CDR3 residues: CASRQGYTGELFF. Here the CDR3 DNA reads TGTGCCAGCCGGCAGGGCTACACCGGGGAGCTGTTTTTT. The rearrangement links TRBV6-6 to TRBJ2-2, with D possibly matching TRBD1 (5 bases). V dropped 8 bases and J dropped 3 bases, with 10 bases sitting between them. The CDR3 has 13 amino acids. CDR1 is MNHNY, CDR2 SVGAGI, per germline (reference sequence).

The chain couples TRBV4-2 to TRBJ1-1; possible D gene TRBD1, 6 bases. Trimming removed 3 bases at V and 10 bases at J, with 21 bases between. This CDR3 contains 15 residues. Germline V CDR1 and CDR2: LGHNA, YNFKEQ. CDR3 region: CASSQGGLQGLRAFF. CDR3 coding DNA: TGTGCCAGCAGCCAGGGGGGTCTGCAGGGGCTACGAGCTTTCTTT.

J is TRBJ2-6 and V is TRBV7-3; TRBD2 aligns across 7 bases. V shed 5 bases and J 2 bases; nucleotides not matched to a gene: 3. This CDR3 has 15 residues. The germline CDR1 and CDR2 sequences are SGHTA and FQGTGA. The CDR3 DNA is TGTGCCAGCAGCCCTGGGGGGGCTGGGGCCAACGTCCTGACTTTC. It yields the protein CASSPGGAGANVLTF.

The rearrangement links TRBV18 to TRBJ1-1, with 12 bases aligning to TRBD1. J was trimmed by 4 bases and V by 4 bases; bases with no gene match: 4. Germline V gene sequence: CDR1 KGHSH, CDR2 LQKENI. The CDR3 loop spans 15 amino acids. This chain's CDR3 is CASSLGQGAGTEAFF. DNA of the CDR3: TGTGCCAGCTCACTGGGACAGGGGGCGGGCACTGAAGCTTTCTTT. The full variable domain, its missing parts supplied by reference TRBV18 and TRBJ1-1, is NAGVMQNPRHLVRRRGQEARLRCSPMKGHSHVYWYRQLPEEGLKFMVYLQKENIIDESGMPKERFSAEFPKEGPSILRIQQVVRGDSAAYFCASSLGQGAGTEAFFGQGTRLTVV.

The rearrangement links TRBV28 to TRBJ1-4, with 9 bases matching TRBD1. CDR1 MDHEN and CDR2 SYDVKM come from the germline V gene. The CDR3 loop spans 15 amino acids. With 5 bases clipped from V and 5 bases from J, the junction kept 6 bases outside the gene matches. DNA for the CDR3: TGTGCCAGCAGTGCCCCTGGACAGGGGAATGAAAAACTGTTTTTT. This encodes CASSAPGQGNEKLFF.

The chain links TRBV28 to TRBJ2-7; 7 bases are shared with TRBD1. Germline assignment: CDR1 MDHEN and CDR2 SYDVKM. This CDR3 is 14 amino acids long. V shed 8 bases, J shed 5 bases, and the junction held 12 bases outside the gene matches. CDR3 region: CASAIDRAVHEQYF. The CDR3 nucleotides read TGTGCCAGCGCCATAGACAGGGCGGTTCACGAGCAGTACTTC.

This clone was observed a few times. The chain carries TRBV5-1 and TRBJ2-3, with D perhaps TRBD1 (6 bases). The germline V and J ends were trimmed by 0 bases and 4 bases, with 9 bases remaining between them. The CDR3 sequence is 14 residues long. CDR1 and CDR2 (germline): SGHRS, YFSETQ. DNA for the CDR3: TGCGCCAGCAGCTTGGGTAGACAGGCAGATACGCAGTATTTT. It specifies CASSLGRQADTQYF.

In this sample, this clone turned up once. This chain links TRBV7-2 with TRBJ2-7; D unclear. V gave up 4 bases and J gave up 4 bases, with 11 bases separating them. Germline-derived CDR1 and CDR2 are SGHTA and FQGNSA. CDR3 length equals 13 residues. The CDR3 here is CASSSQPKYEQYF. As DNA, the CDR3 is TGTGCCAGCAGCTCCCAGCCAAAGTACGAGCAGTACTTC.

This chain links TRBV10-3 with TRBJ2-3, with D uncertain. Per the germline V gene, CDR1 is ENHRY and CDR2 is SYGVKD. The CDR3 totals 13 residues. V shed 3 bases and J shed 0 bases, with 4 bases lying between them. CDR3 in DNA: TGTGCCATCAGTGAAGGCAGCACAGATACGCAGTATTTT. This translates into CAISEGSTDTQYF.

This clone was counted once. This rearrangement joins TRBV7-2 to TRBJ1-1; the D is unclear. Germline values: CDR1 SGHTA, CDR2 FQGNSA. The CDR3 is made up of 12 amino acids. V shed 1 base and J shed 10 bases, with 10 bases lying between them. CDR3 sequence reads: CASSLERKRAFF. CDR3 sequence (DNA): TGTGCCAGCAGCTTAGAAAGGAAAAGAGCTTTCTTT.

The chain carries TRBV7-2 and TRBJ1-6; D not certain. Germline V lookup: CDR1 SGHTA, CDR2 FQGNSA. The CDR3 has 14 amino acids. Trimming pared 10 bases from V and 6 bases from J, leaving 16 bases between. The CDR3 region has the DNA TGTGCCACCCAGCCTCAGGCTTTTAATTCACCCCTCCACTTT. It yields the protein CATQPQAFNSPLHF.

J is TRBJ2-7 and V is TRBV2, with D maybe TRBD1 (6 bases). The CDR3 sequence is 14 residues long. V was clipped by 6 bases and J by 3 bases, with 15 bases between them. Germline CDR1 is SNHLY and CDR2 is FYNNEI. CDR3 loop: CASSRGQKGYEQYF. The CDR3 DNA reads as TGTGCCAGCAGCCGAGGACAGAAGGGCTACGAGCAGTACTTC.